This T cell receptor (beta chain) was documented in a study of cytotoxic CD8 clonotypes in ibrutinib-treated CLL. Genomic DNA (about 2 micrograms) was obtained from cryopreserved PBMCs for construction of TCR beta libraries. Some clones are missing from TCRdb's copy, which holds only in-frame ones; the method was immunoSEQ multiplex PCR. The sample records approximately 300,000 clones, 80% being singletons. Sequenced here: PBMCs, sampled before ibrutinib treatment. The receptor comes from a human donor with chronic lymphocytic leukemia.

CDR3 DNA sequence: TGTGCCAGCAGCTTGGCCAGGGGGACCACGACAGATACGCAGTATTTT. Translated: CASSLARGTTTDTQYF. This sequence joins TRBV5-4 and TRBJ2-3, with 7 bases matching TRBD1. The CDR3 extends over 16 amino acids. The germline V gene has CDR1 SGHNT and CDR2 YYREEE (reference sequence). With V trimmed by 0 bases and J by 3 bases, 7 bases remained unmatched. The full variable domain, with the rest looked up from reference TRBV5-4 and TRBJ2-3, is ETGVTQSPTHLIKTRGQQVTLRCSSQSGHNTVSWYQQALGQGPQFIFQYYREEENGRGNFPPRFSGLQFPNYSSELNVNALELDDSALYLCASSLARGTTTDTQYFGPGTRLTVL.